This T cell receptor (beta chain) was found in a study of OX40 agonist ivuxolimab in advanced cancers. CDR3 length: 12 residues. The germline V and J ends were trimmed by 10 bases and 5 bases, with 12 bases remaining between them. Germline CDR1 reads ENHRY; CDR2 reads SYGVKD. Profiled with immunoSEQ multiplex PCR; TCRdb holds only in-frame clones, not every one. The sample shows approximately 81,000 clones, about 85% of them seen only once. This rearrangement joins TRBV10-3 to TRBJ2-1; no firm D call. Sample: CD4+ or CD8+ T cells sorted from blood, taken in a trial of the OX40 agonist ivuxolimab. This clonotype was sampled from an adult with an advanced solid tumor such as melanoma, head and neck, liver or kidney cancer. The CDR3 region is CATTASNNEQFF. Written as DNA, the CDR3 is TGTGCCACCACTGCTTCTAACAATGAGCAGTTCTTC.